The entry below gives a single T cell receptor (beta chain) sequence along with its context. This sample is drawn from a study of T cells expressing NK-cell markers. Each CDR3 protein gets one entry in TCRdb, which reprocessed the 5' RACE reads and gives no DNA. The listing records about 460,000 distinct CDR3 sequences. The CDR3 extends over 13 amino acids. The chain joins TRBV12-3 or TRBV12-4 to TRBJ2-3; TCRdb proposes TRBD1, but this gene call is untestable without DNA. Material for sequencing was blood T cells: a sorted CD56 or NKG2C T cell subset, CD4+ or CD8+ T cells, or bulk PBMC T cells (not recorded which). The TCR originated in a woman in her 50s in good health. The CDR3 spells CASRGQDTDTQYF.